The rows below give T cell receptor beta chains drawn from one sample of a study of graft-versus-host responses after intestinal transplantation. The table came from immunoSEQ multiplex PCR; TCRdb's copy has only in-frame clones and leaves some out. The data show about 40,000 clones, about 90% seen once. Sequences were derived from PBMCs, sampled around 320 days after intestinal transplant. These receptors came from a human patient who received an intestinal transplant, so some T cells may come from the graft donor. The CDR3 runs from the conserved cysteine through the conserved F or W. The D gene is left open where the match is weak.

CDR3 | DNA | J | D | V
CAISEGGSGGNTGELFF | TGTGCCATCAGTGAGGGAGGTAGCGGGGGGAACACCGGGGAGCTGTTTTTT | TRBJ2-2 | TRBD2 | TRBV10-3
CASRTGLGEQYF | TGTGCCAGCAGGACAGGTTTGGGGGAGCAGTACTTC | TRBJ2-7 | NA | TRBV28
CASRLTRVLANYGYTF | TGTGCAAGTCGTCTAACCAGGGTCCTAGCTAACTATGGCTACACCTTC | TRBJ1-2 | NA | TRBV12-2
CSVRTSGKQETQYF | TGCAGCGTTCGGACTAGCGGAAAACAAGAGACCCAGTACTTC | TRBJ2-5 | TRBD2 | TRBV29-1
CASSRRTSGSYEQYF | TGTGCCAGTAGTCGACGGACTAGCGGGTCTTACGAGCAGTACTTC | TRBJ2-7 | TRBD2 | TRBV19
CASISGTGNSYEQYF | TGTGCCAGCATTTCCGGGACAGGGAACAGCTACGAGCAGTACTTC | TRBJ2-7 | TRBD1 | TRBV6-1
CASSPGTGDYGYTF | TGTGCCAGCAGTCCCGGAACAGGGGACTATGGCTACACCTTC | TRBJ1-2 | TRBD1 | TRBV27
CASSEYTSSYEQYF | TGTGCCAGCAGTGAGTACACGAGCTCCTACGAGCAGTACTTC | TRBJ2-7 | NA | TRBV25-1
CASTQNSPLHF | TGTGCCAGCACCCAGAATTCACCCCTCCACTTT | TRBJ1-6 | NA | TRBV6-1
CASSEGQGDGNGELFF | TGTGCCAGCAGTGAAGGCCAGGGGGACGGGAACGGGGAGCTGTTTTTT | TRBJ2-2 | TRBD1 | TRBV2
CASSVAAKETQYF | TGTGCCAGCAGCGTAGCAGCTAAAGAGACCCAGTACTTC | TRBJ2-5 | NA | TRBV9
CASSPDRSGNTIYF | TGTGCCAGCTCACCCGACAGGTCTGGAAACACCATATATTTT | TRBJ1-3 | NA | TRBV18
CASSFSSYEQYF | TGTGCCAGCAGCTTCAGCTCCTACGAGCAGTACTTC | TRBJ2-7 | NA | TRBV5-4